The 21 T cell receptor beta chains below all came from one sample that was sequenced in a study of control samples from healthy donors and cancer patients. Sequencing was performed with immunoSEQ multiplex PCR; in TCRdb, only in-frame clones are kept and a portion is missing. The table lists about 28,000 clones, 87% of them singletons, with about 1.6% in the top ten. Material: PBMCs. The receptors stem from a woman in her 40s with lung cancer.

This chain uses TRBV5-1 with TRBJ1-3; 11 positions match TRBD1. With 0 bases clipped from V and 8 bases from J, the junction kept 1 base outside the gene matches. Germline CDR1 reads SGHRS; CDR2 reads YFSETQ. This CDR3 is 14 amino acids long. The CDR3 sequence: CASSLVGQGDTIYF. The CDR3 DNA sequence: TGCGCCAGCAGCTTGGTGGGACAGGGGGACACCATATATTTT.

The V and J genes are TRBV4-2 and TRBJ1-4; D remains ambiguous. V shed 4 bases and J shed 0 bases, with 6 bases lying between them. Germline V lookup: CDR1 LGHNA, CDR2 YNFKEQ. The CDR3 is 14 residues long. CDR3: CASSPEATNEKLFF. The CDR3 DNA follows: TGTGCCAGCAGCCCTGAGGCAACTAATGAAAAACTGTTTTTT.

This clone was detected only once. The rearrangement joins TRBV7-2 to TRBJ2-3, with no clear D. The germline V and J ends were trimmed by 8 bases and 4 bases, with 10 bases remaining between them. The CDR3 is made up of 12 amino acids. Germline CDR1 reads SGHTA; CDR2 reads FQGNSA. The CDR3 loop reads CASEYPPDTQYF. DNA for the CDR3: TGTGCCAGCGAGTACCCCCCAGATACGCAGTATTTT.

This chain links TRBV3-1 (or the pseudogene TRBV3-2) with TRBJ2-5; a weak D match, TRBD2 (5 bases). This CDR3 spans 14 amino acids. V lost 3 bases, J lost 2 bases, and 10 bases lay in between. Germline CDR1 and CDR2: LGHDT and YNNKEL (reference sequence). The CDR3 sequence: CASSQRTGQETQYF. CDR3 nucleotide sequence: TGTGCCAGCAGCCAGCGCACGGGACAAGAGACCCAGTACTTC.

V is TRBV19 and J is TRBJ1-2; D remains unclear. Germline CDR1 LNHDA, CDR2 SQIVND (reference sequence). CDR3 length: 13 residues. The ends were cut back, 1 base at V and 7 bases at J, with 10 bases in the middle. CDR3 in amino acids: CASSIAPVAGYTF. DNA of the CDR3: TGTGCCAGTAGTATAGCCCCCGTGGCTGGCTACACCTTC.

The chain joins TRBV6-5 to TRBJ1-3; D gene uncertain. Trimming took off 6 bases at V and 4 bases at J, with 16 bases between the two ends. Looked up from germline, CDR1 is MNHEY and CDR2 is SVGAGI. There are 15 residues in the CDR3. The CDR3 protein is CASSPTWGSGNTIYF. CDR3 in DNA: TGTGCCAGCAGCCCGACTTGGGGATCCGGAAACACCATATATTTT.

The chain joins TRBV6-5 to TRBJ1-5; tentative D call: TRBD1 (6 bases). Trimming pared 8 bases from V and 0 bases from J, leaving 8 bases between. This CDR3 is 13 amino acids long. Germline assignment: CDR1 MNHEY and CDR2 SVGAGI. The CDR3 nucleotides read TGTGCCAGCCAGGGGAATAGCAATCAGCCCCAGCATTTT. It is translated as CASQGNSNQPQHF.

The rearrangement links TRBV12-3 or TRBV12-4 to TRBJ2-1, with no clear D. V lost 2 bases and J lost 8, with 10 bases in between. The CDR3 is 13 residues long. CDR3 sequence: CASSLTRTDEQFF. The CDR3 nucleotides read TGTGCCAGCAGTTTAACCAGGACCGATGAGCAGTTCTTC.

This clone was detected only once. The V and J genes are TRBV6-1 and TRBJ1-2, with TRBD1 matching over 8 bases. Looked up from germline, CDR1 is MNHNS and CDR2 is SASEGT. CDR3 length: 15 residues. The V and J ends lost 1 base and 4 bases, in that order; junction bases with no gene match: 5. The CDR3 DNA sequence: TGTGCCAGCAGTGAAGTGGACAGGGTTAGCTATGGCTACACCTTC. Its protein is CASSEVDRVSYGYTF.

The V and J genes are TRBV19 and TRBJ2-2; a possible D gene is TRBD1 (5 bases). Trimming cost V 11 bases and J 4 bases, with 14 bases left between them. Germline lookup yields CDR1 LNHDA and CDR2 SQIVND (reference sequence). CDR3 size: 13 residues. In nucleotides, the CDR3 is TGTGCCTTAAAGGGGTTAGGCACCGGGGAGCTGTTTTTT. Amino acids: CALKGLGTGELFF.

The genes are TRBV14 and TRBJ2-3, with D unclear. There are 11 residues in the CDR3. In germline, CDR1 is SGHDN, CDR2 FVKESK. V was shortened by 3 bases and J by 2 bases, with 0 bases between the two germline ends. Here the CDR3 DNA reads TGTGCCAGCAGCCACACAGATACGCAGTATTTT. It codes for CASSHTDTQYF. The variable domain in full, completed from reference TRBV14 and TRBJ2-3, reads EAGVTQFPSHSVIEKGQTVTLRCDPISGHDNLYWYRRVMGKEIKFLLHFVKESKQDESGMPNNRFLAERTGGTYSTLKVQPAELEDSGVYFCASSHTDTQYFGPGTRLTVL.

The rearrangement uses TRBV7-2 and TRBJ2-2; 10 bases agree with TRBD2. Germline CDR1 reads SGHTA; CDR2 reads FQGNSA. The J segment lost 6 bases and the V segment lost 2 bases, leaving 6 bases of the junction unmatched. This CDR3 is 16 amino acids long. In DNA form, the CDR3 reads TGTGCCAGCAGCTTAATGAGCGGGGGGGCCTCCGGGGAGCTGTTTTTT. Its protein product is CASSLMSGGASGELFF.

The V and J genes are TRBV5-6 and TRBJ2-7; D might be TRBD1 or TRBD2, each matching 5 bases. The V gene lost 2 bases and the J gene lost 7 bases, with 16 bases spanning the gap. The germline V gene has CDR1 SGHDT and CDR2 YYEEEE. The CDR3 has 14 amino acids. Here the CDR3 reads CASSFRGREGEQYF. DNA of the CDR3: TGTGCCAGCAGCTTTCGAGGGCGTGAGGGGGAGCAGTACTTC.

This chain uses TRBV5-1 with TRBJ1-3; 9 positions agree with TRBD1. CDR3 length: 15 residues. Germline CDR1 SGHRS, CDR2 YFSETQ. J was trimmed by 2 bases and V by 0 bases; bases with no gene match: 0. CDR3 sequence reads: CASSLGDRAGNTIYF. CDR3 DNA: TGCGCCAGCAGCTTGGGGGACAGGGCTGGAAACACCATATATTTT.

The CDR3 sequence is CASSPPGDAYGYTF. CDR3 DNA: TGTGCCAGCAGCCCGCCAGGGGACGCCTATGGCTACACCTTC. The rearrangement uses TRBV3-1 (or the pseudogene TRBV3-2) and TRBJ1-2, with D perhaps TRBD1 (6 bases). Germline lookup yields CDR1 LGHDT and CDR2 YNNKEL (reference sequence). V shed 4 bases and J shed 4 bases, with 13 bases lying between them. The CDR3 length is 14 residues.

The chain is built from TRBV5-1 and TRBJ2-7; either TRBD1 or TRBD2 may supply D (5 bases each). Trimming cost V 4 bases and J 5 bases, with 19 bases left between them. The CDR3 consists of 15 residues. CDR1 SGHRS and CDR2 YFSETQ come from the germline V gene. The CDR3 DNA follows: TGCGCCAGCAGCCTTGGCACGGGACCTTCCCACGAGCAGTACTTC. Translation: CASSLGTGPSHEQYF.

V usage is TRBV3-1 (or the pseudogene TRBV3-2) and J usage is TRBJ2-7; D not certain. CDR1 is LGHDT, CDR2 YNNKEL, per germline (reference sequence). The V end was cut by 4 bases, the J end by 6 bases, with 13 bases between. The CDR3 runs to 13 residues. This CDR3 is CASSPQGRSEQYF. CDR3 sequence (DNA): TGTGCCAGCAGCCCTCAAGGCAGGTCCGAGCAGTACTTC.

The chain recombines TRBV6-1 with TRBJ1-2, with D possibly TRBD1 on 6 matching bases. CDR1 is MNHNS, CDR2 SASEGT, per germline. V was clipped by 2 bases and J by 6 bases, with 13 bases between them. This CDR3 contains 14 residues. The CDR3 DNA reads TGTGCCAGCAGTGAAATCGGGGGGGCGGATGGCTACACCTTC. It specifies CASSEIGGADGYTF.

The rearrangement uses TRBV29-1 and TRBJ2-3; tentatively, D is TRBD1 or TRBD2 (5 bases each). This CDR3 comprises 14 residues. In germline, CDR1 is SQVTM, CDR2 ANQGSEA. The CDR3 region is CRIEVGEGTDTQYF. The CDR3 DNA sequence: TGCAGGATAGAAGTGGGGGAAGGCACAGATACGCAGTATTTT.

The chain joins TRBV10-3 to TRBJ2-7; 10 bases agree with TRBD1. This CDR3 comprises 19 residues. The V gene end was trimmed by 2 bases and the J gene end by 0 bases; junction bases not matched to a gene: 13. Germline V lookup: CDR1 ENHRY, CDR2 SYGVKD. The chain's CDR3 is CAISERGQGTMGNSYEQYF. CDR3 coding DNA: TGTGCCATCAGTGAGCGGGGACAGGGGACTATGGGGAACTCCTACGAGCAGTACTTC.

This clone has only a few counts. V gene TRBV28 combines with J gene TRBJ1-2; no clear D. CDR3 length: 13 residues. Germline loops: CDR1 MDHEN, CDR2 SYDVKM. Trimming pared 2 bases from V and 6 bases from J, leaving 10 bases between. CDR3 nucleotides: TGTGCCAGCAGTTTAATCAGATCGCATGGCTACACCTTC. It encodes CASSLIRSHGYTF.